The entry below gives a single T cell receptor beta chain sequence along with its context. Authors' analysis steps: Reference gene primer amplification in the assay estimated nucleated cell counts. Repertoires were generated with immunoSEQ multiplex PCR, while TCRdb's copy carries only in-frame clones and drops some. Clone size and the V and J calls come from that table; the DNA yielded D and trimming. The sample shows under 15,000 clones, 75% to 85% of them seen only once. Germline CDR1 is MRHNA and CDR2 is SNTAGT. The CDR3 length is 15 residues. The junction had 6 bases not matched to a gene; V was cut back by 9 bases and J by 0 bases. These data are taken from a study of blood T cell repertoires in COVID-19.

Sequencing input: peripheral blood. The TCR sequence derives from a man aged 35 to 55 with active or convalescent COVID-19. The chain couples TRBV6-4 to TRBJ2-5; TRBD2 matches 11 bases. Written as DNA, the CDR3 is TGTGCCAGAAGAGAGACTAGCGGGGACCAAGAGACCCAGTACTTC. Its translation is CARRETSGDQETQYF.